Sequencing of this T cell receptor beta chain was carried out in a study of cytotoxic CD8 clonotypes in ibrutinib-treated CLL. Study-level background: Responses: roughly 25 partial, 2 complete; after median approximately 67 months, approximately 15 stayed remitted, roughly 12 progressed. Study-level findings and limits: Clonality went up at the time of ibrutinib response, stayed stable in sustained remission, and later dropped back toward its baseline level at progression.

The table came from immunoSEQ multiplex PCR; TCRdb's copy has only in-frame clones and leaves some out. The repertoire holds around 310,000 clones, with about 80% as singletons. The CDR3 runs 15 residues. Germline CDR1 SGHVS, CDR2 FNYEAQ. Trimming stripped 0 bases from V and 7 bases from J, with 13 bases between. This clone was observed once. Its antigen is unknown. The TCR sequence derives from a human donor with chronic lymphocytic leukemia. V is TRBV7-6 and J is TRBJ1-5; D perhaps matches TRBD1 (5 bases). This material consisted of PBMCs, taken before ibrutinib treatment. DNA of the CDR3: TGTGCCAGCAGCTTAGCGTTGGGGGTGTCCCAGCCCCAGCATTTT. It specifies CASSLALGVSQPQHF.